There are many counts of the clone carrying this TCR beta chain. No antigen is known for it. Each CDR3 protein gets one entry after TCRdb re-called the multiplex PCR reads with MiXCR. The data contain about 130,000 distinct CDR3 sequences, less than 20% of them singletons. This sample is drawn from a study of breast tumors, draining lymph nodes, adjacent tissues. Breast cancer patients provided tissue from their axillary draining lymph nodes. Study-level results: Compared with lymph nodes, tumors were less diverse; compared with nontumor tissue, more. Compared with basal-like, luminal-like tumors shared significantly more repertoire with nontumor tissue.

This TCR derives from a female donor with breast cancer. Some clones in this sample may be carry-over from other donors' samples. Sample: axillary lymph node tissue.

CDR3 nucleotide sequence: TGTGCCACCAGCAGTTTGCCAGGGGGCGGCGAGCAGTACTTC. Amino acids: CATSSLPGGGEQYF. This chain uses TRBV15 with TRBJ2-7; 8 positions agree with TRBD1. With 3 bases clipped from V and 6 bases from J, the junction kept 7 bases outside the gene matches. Germline CDR1 reads LNHNV; CDR2 reads YYDKDF (reference sequence). The CDR3 extends over 14 amino acids.